This T cell receptor beta chain appears in the sequencing data of a study of blood T cell repertoires in COVID-19 (dated by TCRdb to the early 2020s). About the investigation overall: Samples from collaborators originated in the United States, Italy and Spain and spanned both the acute and convalescent phases of COVID-19. The repertoires were released in a freely available public database intended as a resource for research on the immune response to SARS-CoV-2. The material from the prospective study consisted of cDNA or gDNA derived from T cells, B-cell-depleted T cells, or PBMCs. The samples were drawn from two sources: the first 160 participants of the ongoing ImmuneRACE study, and 1,200 or so subjects contributed by 6 global collaborators. Where HLA class I and class II types were available, the types were taken from metadata supplied by the sample provider, not from assay-based typing. The sample metadata nearly always contained a de-identified subject ID, COVID-19 status, age in years and sex. The dataset comprised deeply sampled blood TCRbeta repertoires from subjects exposed to, actively infected with, or recovered from COVID-19. What the authors observed across the whole study: How much clinical and demographic metadata was included differed by source and by participant, and the metadata was provided uncurated.

For this chain, trimming is 3 bases at the V end and 6 bases at the J end, and the number of junction bases without a gene match is 10. From the cysteine through the phenylalanine, the CDR3 covers 16 amino acids. Kept here is only the CDR3 DNA, which spans 48 bases and is read in frame from base 1. The germline V gene specifies LGHNA as CDR1 and YSLEER as CDR2. Each collaborating institution followed its own protocols to collect whole blood in K2EDTA tubes. For TCRbeta analysis, collaborators shipped samples in one of three forms: frozen whole blood, isolated PBMCs, or DNA extracted from either of those sample types. TCRbeta CDR3 regions were amplified from genomic DNA using the immunoSEQ Assay, a bias-controlled multiplex PCR. As for the original processing: Nucleated cell counts per sample were estimated from amplification of reference gene primers within the assay. To quantify the absolute abundance of each unique TCRbeta CDR3 rearrangement, sequence reads were collapsed and filtered. Productive Simpson clonality was computed per sample as the square root of Simpson's diversity index over productive rearrangements. Drawn from immuneACCESS, this table holds only the in-frame rearrangements with V and J called that TCRdb kept. Clones are partly lost; checked studies trace under half to an unresolved V gene and leave the rest unexplained. D and trimming were read from the DNA, whereas the V and J calls and clone size are those reported in that table. The sample table contains 30,000 to 40,000 clones; only one count was recorded for roughly nine tenths of them. The top ten clones comprise about 4.9% of the sample.

In regard to this clone: Its antigen is still unknown. No base-level quality is on record; no much larger clone is a single base apart.

The clonotype comes from a human donor in a cohort sampled during active COVID-19. This sequence uses TRBV4-3 and TRBJ2-3; 9 of the junction bases match TRBD1. Sequenced: peripheral blood. The nucleotide sequence reads as follows: TGCGCCAGCAGCCACGAACCGGGACAGGGTGTCGATACGCAGTATTTT. It encodes CASSHEPGQGVDTQYF.